Listed here are 4 T cell receptor beta chains from one sample, sequenced in a study of blood T cells in healthy people across ages. Next came a second PCR, run for about 6 to 11 cycles, which used a sample-barcoded 5' primer along with a J-beta primer mix. Using its own MiXCR run on the 5' RACE reads, TCRdb lists one record per CDR3 protein. The sample lists roughly 1,700,000 distinct CDR3 sequences; about 28% were seen once. The specimen sequenced was blood. The receptors were sampled from a woman younger than 45 in good health.

For this clonotype: One junction end does not reproduce the germline sequence, and a read error may be involved. This chain uses TRBV7-2 with TRBJ2-1; 9 positions agree with TRBD2. The CDR3 consists of 16 residues. The germline V gene encodes CDR1 SGHTA and CDR2 FQGNSA. In DNA form, the CDR3 reads TGTGCCAGCAGCCCCACAAGCGGGAGGATTGGCAATGATCAGTTCTTC. As protein: CASSPTSGRIGNDQFF.

The chain uses TRBV5-6 and TRBJ2-2, with D unclear. The CDR3 has 12 residues. V lost 4 bases to trimming and J lost 7 bases, with 8 bases between them. Germline CDR1 and CDR2: SGHDT and YYEEEE. CDR3 nucleotide sequence: TGTGCCAGCAGCCCGTGGGGCGGGGAGCTGTTTTTT. Residues: CASSPWGGELFF.

This clonotype was recorded at least ten times. V and J are TRBV5-1 and TRBJ2-5, with 11 bases matching TRBD2. CDR1 and CDR2 (germline): SGHRS, YFSETQ. CDR3 length: 15 amino acids. V was pared by 2 bases and J by 2 bases, with 2 bases of the junction left unmatched. The CDR3 DNA is TGCGCCAGCAGCTTTAGCGGGAGGGGTCAAGAGACCCAGTACTTC. This sequence encodes CASSFSGRGQETQYF.

Ten or more counts support this clonotype. The V call is TRBV9, the J call TRBJ1-2; weak D call: TRBD1 (6 bases). Trimming removed 3 bases at V and 5 bases at J, with 11 bases between. The germline gives CDR1 SGDLS, CDR2 YYNGEE. This CDR3 contains 13 residues. The CDR3 nucleotides are TGTGCCAGCAGCGCACAGGGTAGTTATGGCTACACCTTC. Translating it yields CASSAQGSYGYTF.